This entry lists 15 T cell receptor beta chains sequenced from one sample in a study of blood T cell repertoires in COVID-19 (dated by TCRdb to the early 2020s). The library was built by means of the immunoSEQ multiplex PCR assay. Entries here come from immuneACCESS through TCRdb and include only in-frame sequences with V and J called. Some clones fail to appear in such tables; in the studies checked, an unresolved V gene covers under half of the shortfall, and the cause of the remainder is unknown. The sample table lists about 140,000 clones, 88% of them with a count of one. The top ten constitute roughly a tenth of the sample. The sequencing input was peripheral blood. All receptors derive from a man aged 50-60 years with active or convalescent COVID-19.

V is TRBV7-9 and J is TRBJ1-2; D is ambiguous. In germline, CDR1 is SEHNR, CDR2 FQNEAQ (reference sequence). The CDR3 runs 16 residues. Trimming left V 1 base short and J 8 bases short, with 20 bases between. Here the CDR3 DNA reads TGTGCCAGCAGCTTAGGTTACGGGAGATCCCTCCGGGGCTACACCTTC. Amino acids: CASSLGYGRSLRGYTF.

This chain links TRBV7-9 with TRBJ2-7; TRBD2 matches 7 bases. With V trimmed by 5 bases and J by 2 bases, 6 bases remained unmatched. The CDR3 is made up of 14 amino acids. CDR1 SEHNR and CDR2 FQNEAQ come from the germline V gene (reference sequence). The CDR3: CASSPPGGTYEQYF. In DNA form, the CDR3 reads TGTGCCAGCAGCCCCCCGGGGGGAACCTACGAGCAGTACTTC.

This chain connects TRBV19 to TRBJ1-5, with a weak D call TRBD1 (5 bases). V lost 10 bases to trimming and J lost 9 bases, with 22 bases between them. Germline values: CDR1 LNHDA, CDR2 SQIVND (reference sequence). The CDR3 totals 14 residues. The CDR3 region has the DNA TGTGCCACCTGGGGGGGGACGGTGGTGGGGCCCCAGCATTTT. This encodes CATWGGTVVGPQHF.

The V and J genes are TRBV4-3 and TRBJ1-4; weak D call: TRBD1 (6 bases). CDR1 LGHNA and CDR2 YSLEER come from the germline V gene. CDR3 size: 16 residues. Deletions cut 0 bases from V and 7 bases from J, with 15 bases between. CDR3 region: CASSQDSLGASEKLFF. The CDR3 bases are TGCGCCAGCAGCCAAGATTCACTGGGGGCAAGTGAAAAACTGTTTTTT.

The chain employs TRBV7-6 and TRBJ2-7; weak D call: TRBD1 (5 bases). Looked up from germline, CDR1 is SGHVS and CDR2 is FNYEAQ. The CDR3 totals 15 residues. Trimming took off 1 base at V and 1 base at J, with 11 bases between the two ends. CDR3 protein: CASSLVTGQSYEQYF. CDR3 in DNA: TGTGCCAGCAGCTTAGTCACAGGTCAGTCCTACGAGCAGTACTTC.

V gene TRBV6-5 combines with J gene TRBJ2-7, with 8 bases matching TRBD2. The CDR3 consists of 14 residues. The V gene's germline CDR1 is MNHEY and CDR2 SVGAGI. V lost 6 bases and J lost 5; bases outside the gene matches: 9. CDR3 sequence (DNA): TGTGCCAGCAGGAGGAGCGGGAGAGGTAACGAGCAGTACTTC. Protein: CASRRSGRGNEQYF.

The V and J genes are TRBV15 and TRBJ2-3; 12 nucleotides align to TRBD1. Trimming took 1 base from V and 4 from J; bases not matched to a gene: 6. Germline-derived CDR1 and CDR2 are LNHNV and YYDKDF (reference sequence). The CDR3 has 17 amino acids. The CDR3 loop is CATSRAPGQGAADTQYF. CDR3 in DNA: TGTGCCACCAGCAGAGCTCCGGGACAGGGGGCAGCAGATACGCAGTATTTT.

The gene calls are TRBV27 and TRBJ2-7, with TRBD2 as a possible D gene (5 bases). V was pared by 1 base and J by 0 bases, with 10 bases between. The CDR3 has 15 amino acids. The germline V gene encodes CDR1 MNHEY and CDR2 SMNVEV (reference sequence). The CDR3 sequence: CASSLLARSSYEQYF. CDR3 DNA: TGTGCCAGCAGTTTATTAGCGAGGAGCTCCTACGAGCAGTACTTC.

This chain connects TRBV6-5 to TRBJ2-2, with a tentative D call TRBD2 (5 bases). CDR1 and CDR2 (germline): MNHEY, SVGAGI. This CDR3 region has 15 residues. V dropped 10 bases and J dropped 4 bases, with 19 bases sitting between them. CDR3 region: CATLEGIRGTGELFF. CDR3 sequence (DNA): TGTGCCACCCTTGAGGGCATACGAGGCACCGGGGAGCTGTTTTTT.

The chain carries TRBV24-1 and TRBJ2-7; TRBD1 agrees at 7 bases. This CDR3 has 13 amino acids. The V gene end was trimmed by 7 bases and the J gene end by 6 bases; junction bases not matched to a gene: 8. Germline assignment: CDR1 KGHDR and CDR2 SFDVKD. CDR3 in amino acids: CATRGQYGGEQYF. The CDR3 DNA sequence: TGTGCCACCAGGGGACAGTATGGGGGCGAGCAGTACTTC.

V gene TRBV29-1 combines with J gene TRBJ2-2; TRBD2 aligns across 10 bases. This CDR3 is built from 14 residues. Germline-derived CDR1 and CDR2 are SQVTM and ANQGSEA. The ends lost 5 bases at V and 6 bases at J; junction bases unmatched: 6. The CDR3 is CSVFKREGPGELFF. CDR3 DNA: TGCAGCGTTTTTAAGCGGGAGGGCCCCGGGGAGCTGTTTTTT.

This chain uses TRBV6-5 with TRBJ2-7; TRBD1 aligns across 9 bases. The CDR3 totals 15 residues. The ends lost 7 bases at V and 5 bases at J; junction bases unmatched: 12. CDR1 is MNHEY and CDR2 is SVGAGI in the germline V gene. CDR3 nucleotides: TGTGCCAGCAATCTTTACCGGGACAGGGAAGACGAGCAGTACTTC. Translated, it gives CASNLYRDREDEQYF.

The CDR3 loop is CASSPRVLSNSPLHF. Written as DNA, the CDR3 is TGTGCCAGCAGCCCCAGGGTACTAAGTAATTCACCCCTCCACTTT. The chain carries TRBV9 and TRBJ1-6; TRBD1 might be the D (5 bases). Per the germline V gene, CDR1 is SGDLS and CDR2 is YYNGEE. V lost 4 bases and J 6 bases, leaving 14 bases between the germline ends. This CDR3 is 15 amino acids long.

V is TRBV19 and J is TRBJ2-1; 7 bases are shared with TRBD2. Trimming took 5 bases from V and 0 from J; bases not matched to a gene: 4. The CDR3 is 15 residues long. Looked up from germline, CDR1 is LNHDA and CDR2 is SQIVND (reference sequence). CDR3 in DNA: TGTGCCAGTAGTCTCCTAGCGGCCTCCTACAATGAGCAGTTCTTC. Encoded protein: CASSLLAASYNEQFF.

V gene TRBV12-5 combines with J gene TRBJ2-2; a possible D gene is TRBD1 (6 bases). Germline V lookup: CDR1 LGHNT, CDR2 FRNRAP. V was cut by 1 base and J by 7 bases, with 7 bases left in between. The CDR3 is 13 residues long. The CDR3 spells CASGLEGGGELFF. In DNA form, the CDR3 reads TGTGCTAGTGGTTTGGAAGGGGGCGGGGAGCTGTTTTTT.